This T cell receptor beta chain was captured in a study of cytomegalovirus exposure and HLA in healthy donors. From germline, CDR1 is SGHTA and CDR2 FQGNSA. CDR3 length equals 17 residues. V trimming: 2 bases; J trimming: 6 bases; junction bases outside the gene matches: 8. Findings and limits, study-wide: Most TCR sequences were seen very rarely across donors, but some public TCRs occurred in many. About 150 TCR beta chains were listed as cytomegalovirus-associated. As a later analysis showed, a missense DCLRE1C variant was linked to trimming of TCR beta V- and J-genes. The authors excluded some V segments, including TRBV6-2 and TRBV6-3, as indistinguishable.

This clone was observed a handful of times. Antigen specificity is unknown. Use of 60 Vbeta and 13 Jbeta primers characterized the PCR. Here immunoSEQ multiplex PCR was the method, and the copy in TCRdb shows in-frame clones only, minus some. The sample has approximately 77,000 clones; over 60% are singletons. This receptor was identified in a male donor in good health and CMV-seropositive. This rearrangement joins TRBV7-2 to TRBJ2-4; 12 bases fit TRBD2. Sample: PBMCs. CDR3 residues: CASSLLPSGGAGNIQYF. The CDR3 coding sequence is TGTGCCAGCAGCTTATTACCTAGCGGGGGGGCGGGAAACATTCAGTACTTC.